Many counts were recorded for the clone carrying this T cell receptor (beta chain). Its antigen is unknown. V lost 5 bases, J lost 5 bases, and 10 bases lay in between. Germline V lookup: CDR1 SGHAT, CDR2 FQDESV (reference sequence). CDR3 length equals 14 residues. The data belong to a study of T-cell reconstitution after alpha-beta-depleted transplantation in children. Regarding the study as a whole: Elevated TCRbeta diversity at day 60 was traced, in some patients, to surviving recipient T cells and thymic progenitors. Roughly two months post-transplant, alpha-beta T cells reportedly originated from several hundred graft clones that had expanded. Hyperexpanded clones declined; after one year, newly produced T cells mostly supplied diversity.

Library preparation (for TCRbeta) was performed with unique molecular identifiers. From the PCR reads, TCRdb called clonotypes with MiXCR, one entry per CDR3 protein. This table holds fewer than 250,000 distinct CDR3 sequences, under 9.5% found once. This chain uses TRBV11-1 with TRBJ1-6; possibly TRBD1 for D (6 bases). The source was PBMCs, mostly from graft donor cells, collected 180 days after TCRalphabeta/CD19-depleted stem cell transplant. The sequence derives from a male patient under 18 who had a stem cell transplant for acute lymphoblastic leukemia, so the T cells may come from the graft donor. CDR3 nucleotide sequence: TGTGCCAGCAGCCGAACAGGGAATAATTCACCCCTCCACTTT. Its protein product is CASSRTGNNSPLHF.